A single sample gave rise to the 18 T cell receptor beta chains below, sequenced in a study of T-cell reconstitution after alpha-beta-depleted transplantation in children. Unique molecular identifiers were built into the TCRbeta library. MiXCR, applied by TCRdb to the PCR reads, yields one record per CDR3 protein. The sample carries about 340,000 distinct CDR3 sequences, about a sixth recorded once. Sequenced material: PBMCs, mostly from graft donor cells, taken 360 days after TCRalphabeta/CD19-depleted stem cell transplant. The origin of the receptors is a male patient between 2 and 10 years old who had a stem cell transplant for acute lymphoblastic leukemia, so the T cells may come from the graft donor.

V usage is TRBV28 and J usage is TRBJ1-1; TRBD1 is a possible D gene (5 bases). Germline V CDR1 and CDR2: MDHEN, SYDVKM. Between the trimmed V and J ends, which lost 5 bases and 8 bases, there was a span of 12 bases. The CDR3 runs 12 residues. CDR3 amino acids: CASSIGRGEAFF. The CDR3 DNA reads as TGTGCCAGCAGTATAGGACGGGGGGAAGCTTTCTTT. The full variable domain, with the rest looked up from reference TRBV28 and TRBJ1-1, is DVKVTQSSRYLVKRTGEKVFLECVQDMDHENMFWYRQDPGLGLRLIYFSYDVKMKEKGDIPEGYSVSREKKERFSLILESASTNQTSMYLCASSIGRGEAFFGQGTRLTVV.

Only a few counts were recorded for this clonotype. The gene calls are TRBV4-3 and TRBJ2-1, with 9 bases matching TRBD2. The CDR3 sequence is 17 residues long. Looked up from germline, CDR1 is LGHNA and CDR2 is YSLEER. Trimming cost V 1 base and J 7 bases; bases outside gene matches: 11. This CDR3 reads CASSQAPRAGGPNEQFF. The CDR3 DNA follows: TGCGCCAGCAGCCAAGCTCCCCGGGCGGGAGGGCCTAATGAGCAGTTCTTC.

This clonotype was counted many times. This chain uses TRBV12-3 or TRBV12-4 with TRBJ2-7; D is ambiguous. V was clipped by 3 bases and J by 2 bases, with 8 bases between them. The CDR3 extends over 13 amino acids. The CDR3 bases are TGTGCCAGCAGTTTCTGGAATACCTACGAGCAGTACTTC. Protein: CASSFWNTYEQYF.

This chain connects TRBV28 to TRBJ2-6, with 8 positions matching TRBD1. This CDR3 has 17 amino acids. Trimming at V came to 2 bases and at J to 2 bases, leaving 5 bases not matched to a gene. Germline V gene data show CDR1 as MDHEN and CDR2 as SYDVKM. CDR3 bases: TGTGCCAGCAGTTTAGGACAGGGCAAGCCTGGGGCCAACGTCCTGACTTTC. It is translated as CASSLGQGKPGANVLTF.

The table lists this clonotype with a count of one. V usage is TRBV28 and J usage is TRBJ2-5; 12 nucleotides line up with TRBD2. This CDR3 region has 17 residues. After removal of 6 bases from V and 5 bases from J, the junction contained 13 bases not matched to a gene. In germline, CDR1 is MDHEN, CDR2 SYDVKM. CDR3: CASRDGTSGPTGETQYF. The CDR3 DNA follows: TGTGCCAGCAGAGACGGGACTAGCGGGCCTACAGGGGAGACCCAGTACTTC. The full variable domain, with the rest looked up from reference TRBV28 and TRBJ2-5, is DVKVTQSSRYLVKRTGEKVFLECVQDMDHENMFWYRQDPGLGLRLIYFSYDVKMKEKGDIPEGYSVSREKKERFSLILESASTNQTSMYLCASRDGTSGPTGETQYFGPGTRLLVL.

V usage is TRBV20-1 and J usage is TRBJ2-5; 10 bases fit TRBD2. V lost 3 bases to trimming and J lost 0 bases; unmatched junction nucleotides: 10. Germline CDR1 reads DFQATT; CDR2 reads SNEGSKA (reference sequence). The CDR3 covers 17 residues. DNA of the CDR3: TGCAGTGCTAGTCGGACTAGCGGCATGGGGTACCAAGAGACCCAGTACTTC. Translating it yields CSASRTSGMGYQETQYF.

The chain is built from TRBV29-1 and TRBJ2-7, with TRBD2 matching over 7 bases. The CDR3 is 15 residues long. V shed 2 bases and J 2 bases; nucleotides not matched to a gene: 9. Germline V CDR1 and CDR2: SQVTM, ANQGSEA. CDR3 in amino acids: CSVELRDYAPYEQYF. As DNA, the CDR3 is TGCAGCGTTGAACTCCGGGACTACGCCCCCTACGAGCAGTACTTC.

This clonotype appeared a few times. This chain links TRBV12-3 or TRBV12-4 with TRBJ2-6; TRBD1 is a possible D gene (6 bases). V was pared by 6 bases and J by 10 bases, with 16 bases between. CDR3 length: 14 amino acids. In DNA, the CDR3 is TGTGCCAGCAGCGACAGGTCAGGTCTTAACGTCCTGACTTTC. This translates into CASSDRSGLNVLTF.

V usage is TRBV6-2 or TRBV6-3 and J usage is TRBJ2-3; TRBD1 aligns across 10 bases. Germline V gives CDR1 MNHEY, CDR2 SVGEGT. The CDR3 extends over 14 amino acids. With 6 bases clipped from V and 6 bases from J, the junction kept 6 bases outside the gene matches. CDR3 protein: CASSRDRGSDTQYF. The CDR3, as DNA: TGTGCCAGCAGCCGGGACAGGGGATCCGATACGCAGTATTTT.

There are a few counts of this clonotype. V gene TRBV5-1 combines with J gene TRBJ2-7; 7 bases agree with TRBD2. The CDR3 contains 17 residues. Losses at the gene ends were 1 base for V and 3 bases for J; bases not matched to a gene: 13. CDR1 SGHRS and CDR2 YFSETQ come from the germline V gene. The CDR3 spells CASSLFFSEGGYYEQYF. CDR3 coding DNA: TGCGCCAGCAGCTTGTTTTTCTCGGAGGGAGGGTACTACGAGCAGTACTTC.

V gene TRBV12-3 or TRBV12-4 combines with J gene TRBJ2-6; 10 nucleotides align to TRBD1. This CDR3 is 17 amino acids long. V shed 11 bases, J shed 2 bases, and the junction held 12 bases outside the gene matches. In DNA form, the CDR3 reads TGTGCCTTCAGTTTGGGACAGGGGAACCCTGGGGCCAACGTCCTGACTTTC. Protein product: CAFSLGQGNPGANVLTF.

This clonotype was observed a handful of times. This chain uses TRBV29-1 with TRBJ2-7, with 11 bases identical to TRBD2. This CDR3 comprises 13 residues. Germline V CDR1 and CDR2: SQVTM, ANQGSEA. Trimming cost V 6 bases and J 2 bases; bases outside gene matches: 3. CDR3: CSVQLAGAYEQYF. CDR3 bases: TGCAGCGTCCAACTAGCGGGAGCCTACGAGCAGTACTTC.

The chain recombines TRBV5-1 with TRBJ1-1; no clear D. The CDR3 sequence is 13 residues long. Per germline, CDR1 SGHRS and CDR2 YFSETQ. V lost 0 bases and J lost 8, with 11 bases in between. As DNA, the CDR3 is TGCGCCAGCAGCTTGGGGGGTGGAAGGGAAGCTTTCTTT. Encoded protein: CASSLGGGREAFF.

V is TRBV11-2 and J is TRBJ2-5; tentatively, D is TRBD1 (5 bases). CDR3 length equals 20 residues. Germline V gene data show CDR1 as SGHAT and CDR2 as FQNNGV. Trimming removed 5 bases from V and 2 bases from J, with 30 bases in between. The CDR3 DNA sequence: TGTGCCAGCAGCCCCCGGCCCAAAGCAGGGTTATGGATGGGGCAAGAGACCCAGTACTTC. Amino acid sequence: CASSPRPKAGLWMGQETQYF.

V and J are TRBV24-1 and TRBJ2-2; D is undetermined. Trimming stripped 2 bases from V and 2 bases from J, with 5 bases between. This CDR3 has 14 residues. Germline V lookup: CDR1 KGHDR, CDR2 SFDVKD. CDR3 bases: TGTGCCACCAGTGATTACAGTAACACCGGGGAGCTGTTTTTT. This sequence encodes CATSDYSNTGELFF.

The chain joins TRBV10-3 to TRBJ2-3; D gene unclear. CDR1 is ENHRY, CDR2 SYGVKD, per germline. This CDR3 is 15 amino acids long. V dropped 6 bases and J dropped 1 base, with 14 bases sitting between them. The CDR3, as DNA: TGTGCCATCAGCGATGCAGTGACTCGCACAGATACGCAGTATTTT. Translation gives CAISDAVTRTDTQYF.

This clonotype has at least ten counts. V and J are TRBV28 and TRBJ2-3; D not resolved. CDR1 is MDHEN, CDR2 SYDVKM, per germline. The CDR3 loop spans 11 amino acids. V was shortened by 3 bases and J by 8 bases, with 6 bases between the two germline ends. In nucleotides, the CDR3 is TGTGCCAGCAGTTTTGCATCTACGCAGTATTTT. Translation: CASSFASTQYF.

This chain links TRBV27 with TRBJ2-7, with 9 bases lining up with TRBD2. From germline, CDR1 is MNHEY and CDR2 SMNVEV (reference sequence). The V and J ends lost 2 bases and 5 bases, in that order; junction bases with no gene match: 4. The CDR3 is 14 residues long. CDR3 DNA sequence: TGTGCCAGCAGTTTAGCTAGCGGGGCCCACGAGCAGTACTTC. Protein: CASSLASGAHEQYF.